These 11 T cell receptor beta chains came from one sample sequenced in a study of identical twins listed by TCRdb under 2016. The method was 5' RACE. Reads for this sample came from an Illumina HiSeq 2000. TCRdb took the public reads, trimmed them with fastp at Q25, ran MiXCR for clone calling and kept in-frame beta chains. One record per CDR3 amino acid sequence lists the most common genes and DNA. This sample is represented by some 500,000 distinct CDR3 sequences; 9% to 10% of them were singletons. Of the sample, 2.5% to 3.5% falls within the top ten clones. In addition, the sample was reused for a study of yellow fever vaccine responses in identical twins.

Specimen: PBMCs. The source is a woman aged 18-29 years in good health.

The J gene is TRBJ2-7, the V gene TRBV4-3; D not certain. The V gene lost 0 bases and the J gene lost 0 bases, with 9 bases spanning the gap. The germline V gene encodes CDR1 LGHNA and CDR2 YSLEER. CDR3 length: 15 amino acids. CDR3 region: CASSQDRDLSYEQYF. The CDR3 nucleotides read TGCGCCAGCAGCCAAGATCGAGATCTCTCCTACGAGCAGTACTTC.

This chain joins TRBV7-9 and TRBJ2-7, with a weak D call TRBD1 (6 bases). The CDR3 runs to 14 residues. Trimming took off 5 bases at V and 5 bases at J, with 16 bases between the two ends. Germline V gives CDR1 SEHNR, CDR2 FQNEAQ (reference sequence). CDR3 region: CASSRTGSNHEQYF. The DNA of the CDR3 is TGTGCCAGCAGCCGTACAGGGTCGAATCACGAGCAGTACTTC.

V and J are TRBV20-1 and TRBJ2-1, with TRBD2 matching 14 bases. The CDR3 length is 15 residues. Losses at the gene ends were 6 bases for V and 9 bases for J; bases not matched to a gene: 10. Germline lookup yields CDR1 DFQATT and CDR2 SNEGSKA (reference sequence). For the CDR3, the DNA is TGCAGTGCCCCACGTGCCGGACTAGCGGGAGGTGAGCAGTTCTTC. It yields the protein CSAPRAGLAGGEQFF.

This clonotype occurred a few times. The CDR3 DNA follows: TGTGCCATCAGTGAAGGAAATTCACCCCTCCACTTT. This gives the protein CAISEGNSPLHF. This chain connects TRBV10-3 to TRBJ1-6, with D unresolved. Trimming removed 3 bases from V and 7 bases from J, with 4 bases in between. Germline-derived CDR1 and CDR2 are ENHRY and SYGVKD. CDR3 length: 12 amino acids.

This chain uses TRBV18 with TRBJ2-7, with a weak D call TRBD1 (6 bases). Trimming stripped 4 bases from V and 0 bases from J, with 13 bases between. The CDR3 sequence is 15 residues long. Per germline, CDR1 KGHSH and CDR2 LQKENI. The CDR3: CASSRRTVLSYEQYF. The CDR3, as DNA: TGTGCCAGCTCACGGCGGACAGTCCTCTCCTACGAGCAGTACTTC.

The CDR3, as DNA: TGTGCCAGCAGCTTATTTCACAGGGCCCTGGATACGCAGTATTTT. Its protein is CASSLFHRALDTQYF. This chain joins TRBV7-2 and TRBJ2-3; possibly TRBD1 for D (6 bases). The V gene's germline CDR1 is SGHTA and CDR2 FQGNSA. This CDR3 is 15 amino acids long. V lost 2 bases and J lost 6, with 15 bases in between.

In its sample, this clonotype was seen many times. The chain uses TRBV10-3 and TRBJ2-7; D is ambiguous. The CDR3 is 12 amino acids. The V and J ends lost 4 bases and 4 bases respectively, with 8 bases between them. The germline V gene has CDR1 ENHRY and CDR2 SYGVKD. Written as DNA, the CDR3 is TGTGCCATCAGTGTTAAAAGGTACGAGCAGTACTTC. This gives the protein CAISVKRYEQYF.

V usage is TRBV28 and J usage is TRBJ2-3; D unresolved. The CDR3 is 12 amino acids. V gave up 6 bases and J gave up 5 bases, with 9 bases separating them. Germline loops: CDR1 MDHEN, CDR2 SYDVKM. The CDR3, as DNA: TGTGCCAGCAGCCACTCGGTAGATACGCAGTATTTT. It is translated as CASSHSVDTQYF.

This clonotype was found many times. CDR3 amino acids: CASRPGTASYYEQYF. CDR3 nucleotides: TGTGCCAGCAGGCCGGGGACAGCGAGTTACTACGAGCAGTACTTC. The chain recombines TRBV27 with TRBJ2-7, with TRBD1 matching over 7 bases. CDR1 is MNHEY, CDR2 SMNVEV, per germline (reference sequence). This CDR3 is built from 15 residues. The ends lost 6 bases at V and 3 bases at J; junction bases unmatched: 11.

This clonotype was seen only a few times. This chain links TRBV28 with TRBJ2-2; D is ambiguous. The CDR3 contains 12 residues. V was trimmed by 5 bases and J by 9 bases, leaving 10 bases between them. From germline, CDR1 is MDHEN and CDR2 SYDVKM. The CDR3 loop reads CASSEALRELFF. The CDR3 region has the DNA TGTGCCAGCAGTGAGGCCTTACGGGAGCTGTTTTTT.

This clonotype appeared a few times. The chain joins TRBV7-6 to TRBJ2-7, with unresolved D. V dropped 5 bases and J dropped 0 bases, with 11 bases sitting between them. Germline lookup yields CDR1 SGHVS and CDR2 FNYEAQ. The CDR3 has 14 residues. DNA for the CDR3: TGTGCCAGCAGCCCCTCACCTATCTCCTACGAGCAGTACTTC. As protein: CASSPSPISYEQYF.